This T cell receptor beta chain was recovered during a study of shared clonotypes between healthy human individuals. The CDR3 contains 16 residues. The V end was cut by 2 bases, the J end by 2 bases, with 14 bases between. Germline V gene lookup returns CDR1 WSHSY and CDR2 SAAADI. Study results and caveats: Around 5% was the fraction of naive CD4 clonotypes found shared across a few donors.

The run depth of the assay was deep. The table came from immunoSEQ multiplex PCR; TCRdb's copy has only in-frame clones and leaves some out. The repertoire has about 2 million clones, 85% to 95% of them found once; the top ten carry approximately 0.13%. Concerning this clone itself: Antigen specificity is unknown.

This sequence originates from a man between 18 and 29 years old in good health. The chain employs TRBV10-2 and TRBJ2-3, with D perhaps matching TRBD1 or TRBD2 (5 bases each). The sample consisted of naive CD4+ T cells sorted from blood. The subset was: CD45RA+ positively selected. CDR3 coding DNA: TGCGCCAGCAGTGAGATGGGGCGAGGGTTCACAGATACGCAGTATTTT. It encodes CASSEMGRGFTDTQYF.